The 10 T cell receptor beta chains in this list originate from one sample, sequenced in a study of CD8+ T cells in alopecia areata. Isolated RNA was reverse transcribed into cDNA used as the sequencing template. Measured with immunoSEQ multiplex PCR; TCRdb has only the in-frame clones, and not every one. Singletons are absent from the sample, which has about 19,000 clones. Sorting of pooled cutaneous lymph node cells was based on CD4, CD8alpha, NKG2D, NKG2ACE and other markers. The sequenced sample was CD8+ T cells sorted from a lymph node. These TCRs come from a C3H/HeJ mouse with alopecia areata. Strain MHC haplotype: H2-k.

This clone has more than one count but fewer than ten. Mouse gene names apply. The read is 4 residues too short to cover the CDR3 end, so that end is filled in from the germline J gene. V gene TRBV13-3 combines with J gene TRBJ1-1, with TRBD1 as a possible D gene (6 bases). The CDR3 extends over 15 amino acids. V lost 3 bases and J lost 1, with 13 bases in between. The V gene's germline CDR1 is NNHDY and CDR2 SYVADS. The DNA read from the CDR3 is TGTGCCAGCAGTGCCCGGGGGGCGGGAAACACA. Translated, it gives CASSARGAGNT. The entire CDR3 reads CASSARGAGNTEVFF.

The table lists this clone with a few counts. Gene names refer to mouse genes. The read comes to an end 4 residues before the CDR3 does, leaving the germline J gene to fill in the end. This chain uses TRBV16 with TRBJ2-5; TRBD2 agrees at 9 bases. The CDR3 has 15 amino acids. The germline CDR1 and CDR2 sequences are SGHSA and FRNQAP. Incomplete CDR3 DNA: TGTGCAAGCAGCCCCGGTGGGGGGGCGCTGGAC. Its translation is CASSPGGGALD. The CDR3 as a whole reads CASSPGGGALDTQYF.

This clone has a count of ten or more. Gene names are mouse gene names. The read ends 4 residues before the CDR3 terminus; that terminus is restored from the germline J gene. The chain combines TRBV19 with TRBJ2-1; TRBD1 matches at 10 bases. The V gene's germline CDR1 is FNHDT and CDR2 SITEND (reference sequence). The trim removed 2 bases at V and 6 bases at J, leaving 2 bases unmatched. The CDR3 is made up of 14 amino acids. The CDR3 bases that were read are TGTGCCAGCAGTATTGGGGACAGGGGTGCT. Protein product: CASSIGDRGA. The full CDR3 is CASSIGDRGAEQFF.

This clone was detected ten times or more. The gene symbols are mouse symbols. The read ends 4 residues shy of where the CDR3 ends; the end is completed using the germline J gene. This chain joins TRBV1 and TRBJ1-1; D call uncertain. V was clipped by 2 bases and J by 1 base, with 5 bases between them. Germline V gene lookup returns CDR1 NSQYPW and CDR2 LRSPGD (reference sequence). The CDR3 runs 13 residues. CDR3 protein: CTCSAQENTEVFF. The DNA read from the CDR3 is TGCACCTGCAGTGCACAGGAAAACACA.

As concerns this clone: Germline and genes here are mouse. The DNA ends 4 residues before the CDR3 does, and the rest of the CDR3 is filled in from the germline J gene. The rearrangement links TRBV5 to TRBJ2-3; D is perhaps TRBD2 (5 bases). The CDR3 totals 14 residues. The germline gives CDR1 LGHNA, CDR2 YNLKQL (reference sequence). The ends were cut back, 2 bases at V and 0 bases at J, with 6 bases in the middle. The CDR3 bases that were read are TGTGCCAGCAGCCAAACTGGTAGTGCAGAA. It specifies CASSQTGSAE. In full, the CDR3 reads CASSQTGSAETLYF.

Regarding this clone: Mouse names are used for the genes. The read stops 4 residues short of the end of the CDR3; the missing end is completed from the germline J gene. The chain links TRBV31 to TRBJ1-2; D possibly corresponds to TRBD1 (5 bases). Trimming shortened V by 3 bases and J by 4 bases, and 12 bases separated the two germline ends. CDR3 length equals 13 residues. CDR1 is GKSSPN and CDR2 is SITVG in the germline V gene. The covered CDR3 bases are TGTGCCTGGAGCCCCAGGGTGGGCTCC. As protein: CAWSPRVGS. The full CDR3 sequence reads CAWSPRVGSDYTF.

This clone has just a few counts. TCRdb's protein and the translated DNA diverge at residue 12; the protein reported here is the translation of the DNA. Gene names refer to mouse genes. The read ends 3 residues early relative to the CDR3; the germline J gene fills the gap. The chain recombines TRBV1 with TRBJ1-6; D remains ambiguous. TRBJ1-6 is flagged as an ORF with uncertain function. Per germline, CDR1 NSQYPW and CDR2 LRSPGD (reference sequence). V lost 0 bases and J 7 bases, leaving 10 bases between the germline ends. This CDR3 has 15 residues. This CDR3 is CTCSAEPEGNSPLYF. The CDR3 DNA, read in part, is TGCACCTGCAGTGCAGAGCCAGAAGGGAATTCGCCC.

There are many counts of this clone. The listed genes are named as in mouse. The read ends 4 residues early relative to the CDR3; the germline J gene fills the gap. J is TRBJ2-1 and V is TRBV17; 8 positions match TRBD1. This CDR3 has 13 amino acids. Germline CDR1 MNHDT, CDR2 YYDKIL. After removal of 3 bases from V and 5 bases from J, the junction contained 0 bases not matched to a gene. Partial CDR3 DNA: TGTGCTAGCAGTAGGGACAGGGATGCT. Translation gives CASSRDRDA. The CDR3 as a whole reads CASSRDRDAEQFF.

Concerning this clone: The gene names here belong to mouse. The CDR3 end is not reached by the read, which stops 4 residues before it; the germline J gene fills it in. J is TRBJ2-7 and V is TRBV1; TRBD1 aligns across 7 bases. Germline CDR1 NSQYPW, CDR2 LRSPGD (reference sequence). After removal of 4 bases from V and 0 bases from J, the junction contained 9 bases not matched to a gene. This CDR3 comprises 16 residues. The CDR3 sequence is CTCSGDSRGSSYEQYF. CDR3 DNA, as far as it was read: TGCACCTGCAGTGGAGATTCCAGGGGGAGCTCCTAT.

Many counts were recorded for this clone. Gene names and germline match the mouse. The read ends 4 residues shy of where the CDR3 ends; the end is completed using the germline J gene. The chain has TRBV13-3 and TRBJ2-3; perhaps TRBD2 as D (5 bases). The CDR3 spans 14 residues. V was clipped by 1 base and J by 0 bases, with 6 bases between them. Germline values: CDR1 NNHDY, CDR2 SYVADS. The CDR3 region is CASSDWGSAETLYF. The covered CDR3 bases are TGTGCCAGCAGTGATTGGGGTAGTGCAGAA.